The 23 T cell receptor beta chains below were found in one sample sequenced in a study of control samples from healthy donors and cancer patients (dated by TCRdb to the early 2020s). The protocol used for the library was the immunoSEQ multiplex PCR assay. TCRdb carries this immuneACCESS record with in-frame sequences only. Its versions omit some clonotypes, under half of them owing to an unresolved V gene in the studies checked, with the rest unexplained. The sample records about 12,000 clones, 85% to 90% of which are singletons. Of the sample, about 2.9% falls within the top ten clones. What was sequenced was formalin-fixed, paraffin-embedded tissue. All receptors derive from a male donor with melanoma.

Worth noting for this clone: At the DNA level, this CDR3 is encoded by other sequences in the same sample as well. The chain couples TRBV6-5 to TRBJ1-1; D unclear. Looked up from germline, CDR1 is MNHEY and CDR2 is SVGAGI. The V gene lost 6 bases and the J gene lost 1 base, with 9 bases spanning the gap. This CDR3 region has 13 residues. CDR3 loop: CASSRTQNTEAFF. CDR3 in DNA: TGTGCCAGCAGCAGAACACAGAACACTGAAGCTTTCTTT.

The chain links TRBV6-1 to TRBJ2-3, with 8 bases identical to TRBD1. Germline V gene sequence: CDR1 MNHNS, CDR2 SASEGT. The junction had 12 bases not matched to a gene; V was cut back by 0 bases and J by 4 bases. The CDR3 contains 18 residues. The CDR3 loop is CASSEALGSGGWSDTQYF. The CDR3 nucleotides are TGTGCCAGCAGTGAAGCGCTCGGGTCAGGGGGCTGGTCAGATACGCAGTATTTT.

The CDR3 DNA sequence: TGTGCCAGTACACCGACCTGGAGGGAGGAGACCCAGTACTTC. Translated, it gives CASTPTWREETQYF. V and J are TRBV19 and TRBJ2-5, with a tentative D call TRBD2 (6 bases). V dropped 7 bases and J dropped 5 bases, with 17 bases sitting between them. Germline V gene lookup returns CDR1 LNHDA and CDR2 SQIVND (reference sequence). This CDR3 has 14 amino acids.

The chain employs TRBV19 and TRBJ2-1; 9 nucleotides match TRBD2. The junction had 5 bases not matched to a gene; V was cut back by 4 bases and J by 10 bases. Germline V CDR1 and CDR2: LNHDA, SQIVND (reference sequence). CDR3 length: 13 residues. For the CDR3, the DNA is TGTGCCAGTAGTAAGAAGCGGGAGGTCGAGCAGTTCTTC. Amino acid sequence: CASSKKREVEQFF.

The gene calls are TRBV27 and TRBJ2-3, with 7 bases fitting TRBD2. The CDR3 loop spans 15 amino acids. Germline assignment: CDR1 MNHEY and CDR2 SMNVEV (reference sequence). The V and J ends lost 4 bases and 2 bases, in that order; junction bases with no gene match: 6. CDR3 amino acids: CASSYMGGDTDTQYF. In DNA form, the CDR3 reads TGTGCCAGCAGTTACATGGGGGGGGACACAGATACGCAGTATTTT.

Concerning this clone: A junction end diverges from the germline sequence, so it may reflect a read error. The chain couples TRBV5-1 to TRBJ2-7; no clear D. Germline values: CDR1 SGHRS, CDR2 YFSETQ. The CDR3 consists of 13 residues. The CDR3 reads CASNLDGSYEQYF. The CDR3 DNA is TGCGCCAGCAACTTGGACGGCTCCTACGAGCAGTACTTC.

The J gene is TRBJ2-2, the V gene TRBV7-6; D might be TRBD2 (6 bases). The CDR3 extends over 15 amino acids. V dropped 5 bases and J dropped 2 bases, with 12 bases sitting between them. Germline V lookup: CDR1 SGHVS, CDR2 FNYEAQ. CDR3 residues: CASSRAGTNTGELFF. In nucleotides, the CDR3 is TGTGCCAGCAGCCGGGCGGGGACTAACACCGGGGAGCTGTTTTTT.

Notes on this clone: One end of the junction is discordant with germline, which a read error may explain. The chain uses TRBV5-4 and TRBJ2-3, with 7 bases that match TRBD2. From germline, CDR1 is SGHNT and CDR2 YYREEE (reference sequence). CDR3 length equals 16 residues. As DNA, the CDR3 is TGTACCAGCAGCCCTGCTAGCGGAAGGGTCACAGATACGCAGTATTTT. This gives the protein CTSSPASGRVTDTQYF.

This chain links TRBV6-2 or TRBV6-3 with TRBJ2-1; 8 bases are shared with TRBD1. The CDR3 contains 15 residues. Germline lookup yields CDR1 MNHEY and CDR2 SVGEGT. V trimming: 4 bases; J trimming: 3 bases; junction bases outside the gene matches: 5. In DNA, the CDR3 is TGTGCCAGCAGTTTAAGAGGGACAGGCTACAATGAGCAGTTCTTC. Its translation: CASSLRGTGYNEQFF.

The V gene is TRBV2, the J gene TRBJ2-5; D perhaps matches TRBD1 (5 bases). Germline V gives CDR1 SNHLY, CDR2 FYNNEI. V lost 6 bases to trimming and J lost 1 base, with 6 bases between them. There are 12 residues in the CDR3. The CDR3 here is CASRQGQETQYF. The CDR3 nucleotides are TGTGCCAGCAGGCAGGGCCAAGAGACCCAGTACTTC. Using reference TRBV2 and TRBJ2-5 for the parts outside the CDR3, the full variable domain is EPEVTQTPSHQVTQMGQEVILRCVPISNHLYFYWYRQILGQKVEFLVSFYNNEISEKSEIFDDQFSVERPDGSNFTLKIRSTKLEDSAMYFCASRQGQETQYFGPGTRLLVL.

The J gene is TRBJ2-1, the V gene TRBV12-3 or TRBV12-4; no firm D call. Trimming took 6 bases from V and 4 from J, leaving 1 base between them. This CDR3 is built from 10 residues. CDR3 sequence: CASRYNEQFF. CDR3 bases: TGTGCCAGCAGGTACAATGAGCAGTTCTTC.

The gene calls are TRBV6-1 and TRBJ1-1; D is ambiguous. Germline V gene sequence: CDR1 MNHNS, CDR2 SASEGT. The CDR3 is 13 residues long. V was shortened by 2 bases and J by 0 bases, with 4 bases between the two germline ends. The CDR3 DNA reads as TGTGCCAGCAGTGAACACATGAACACTGAAGCTTTCTTT. Protein sequence: CASSEHMNTEAFF.

V usage is TRBV27 and J usage is TRBJ2-3; tentative D call: TRBD2 (6 bases). The germline V and J ends were trimmed by 0 bases and 3 bases, with 13 bases remaining between them. Germline CDR1 MNHEY, CDR2 SMNVEV (reference sequence). This CDR3 region has 16 residues. This CDR3 reads CASSLSSTRPTDTQYF. DNA of the CDR3: TGTGCCAGCAGTTTATCGTCGACTAGACCTACAGATACGCAGTATTTT.

Remarks on this clone: The sample holds other DNA sequences that translate to the same CDR3. V is TRBV11-3 and J is TRBJ2-5; no clear D. This CDR3 has 11 amino acids. The germline V and J ends were trimmed by 1 base and 5 bases, with 2 bases remaining between them. CDR1 is SGHNT and CDR2 is YENEEA in the germline V gene. As DNA, the CDR3 is TGTGCCAGCAGCTTAGGCGAGACCCAGTACTTC. This encodes CASSLGETQYF.

In regard to this clone: A junction boundary mismatches the germline segment, possibly from a read error. This chain uses TRBV3-1 (or the pseudogene TRBV3-2) with TRBJ1-5; no reliable D call. CDR3 length: 14 amino acids. The V gene's germline CDR1 is LGHDT and CDR2 YNNKEL (reference sequence). Here the CDR3 reads CVSSLPGSNQPQHF. CDR3 bases: TGTGTCAGCAGCCTCCCGGGTAGCAATCAGCCCCAGCATTTT.

This rearrangement joins TRBV6-6 to TRBJ1-1, with D perhaps TRBD1 (5 bases). Germline CDR1 MNHNY, CDR2 SVGAGI (reference sequence). The CDR3 has 14 amino acids. Between the trimmed V and J ends, which lost 5 bases and 1 base, there was a span of 11 bases. CDR3 sequence: CASSPGTANTEAFF. Written as DNA, the CDR3 is TGTGCCAGCAGTCCCGGGACCGCGAACACTGAAGCTTTCTTT.

The gene calls are TRBV4-1 and TRBJ1-1; perhaps TRBD1 as D (5 bases). This CDR3 contains 16 residues. From germline, CDR1 is MGHRA and CDR2 YSYEKL. Between the trimmed V and J ends, which lost 4 bases and 0 bases, there was a span of 15 bases. The CDR3 DNA sequence: TGCGCCAGCAGCCTCGAGGGGCGCAGGCTGAACACTGAAGCTTTCTTT. Protein: CASSLEGRRLNTEAFF.

The J gene is TRBJ1-6, the V gene TRBV6-2 or TRBV6-3, with TRBD1 matching 7 bases. Germline V gene data show CDR1 as MNHEY and CDR2 as SVGEGT. The CDR3 sequence is 15 residues long. Trimming at V came to 5 bases and at J to 9 bases, leaving 10 bases not matched to a gene. CDR3 DNA: TGTGCCAGCAGTCCCGGGACAGTGTTCGGTTCACCCCTCCACTTT. This translates into CASSPGTVFGSPLHF.

This rearrangement joins TRBV4-2 to TRBJ2-2; 7 nucleotides match TRBD2. Per germline, CDR1 LGHNA and CDR2 YNFKEQ. V was clipped by 2 bases and J by 0 bases; unmatched bases: 9. CDR3 length: 18 amino acids. CDR3 region: CASSQIGLVLANTGELFF. The CDR3 DNA sequence: TGTGCCAGCAGCCAAATCGGACTAGTATTAGCGAACACCGGGGAGCTGTTTTTT.

The V call is TRBV10-2, the J call TRBJ2-1; 8 bases fit TRBD2. The CDR3 totals 15 residues. In germline, CDR1 is WSHSY, CDR2 SAAADI. With V trimmed by 6 bases and J by 8 bases, 12 bases remained unmatched. The CDR3 DNA reads TGCGCCAGCAGGACAAGCGGGAGTTCTGGGGATGAGCAGTTCTTC. Its translation: CASRTSGSSGDEQFF.

This chain joins TRBV30 and TRBJ1-4; D not resolved. The CDR3 is 15 residues long. The V gene lost 0 bases and the J gene lost 1 base, with 9 bases spanning the gap. Germline CDR1 is GTSNPN and CDR2 is SVGIG (reference sequence). The CDR3 coding sequence is TGTGCCTGGAGTGTACATGGGGAAACTAATGAAAAACTGTTTTTT. It is translated as CAWSVHGETNEKLFF.

This clone was counted once. The V and J genes are TRBV6-6 and TRBJ2-1; weak D call: TRBD2 (6 bases). The V gene lost 6 bases and the J gene lost 4 bases, with 16 bases spanning the gap. Germline V gene sequence: CDR1 MNHNY, CDR2 SVGAGI (reference sequence). This CDR3 comprises 15 residues. The CDR3 region is CASSLTSQGYNEQFF. DNA of the CDR3: TGTGCCAGCAGCCTAACTAGCCAAGGTTACAATGAGCAGTTCTTC.

This sequence joins TRBV27 and TRBJ2-1; 7 bases agree with TRBD1. J lost 4 bases, V lost 5 bases, and 5 bases had no gene match. From germline, CDR1 is MNHEY and CDR2 SMNVEV (reference sequence). This CDR3 region has 14 residues. The CDR3 coding sequence is TGTGCCAGCAGTCTCTGGACAGGTTACAATGAGCAGTTCTTC. Translating it yields CASSLWTGYNEQFF.